The 9 T cell receptor beta chains given below trace back to one sample, sequenced in a study of T-cell memory formation after mild COVID-19. TCRdb processed the 5' RACE reads anew with MiXCR; each CDR3 protein has one entry. Of a few hundred thousand distinct CDR3 sequences listed, about 11% are singletons. Material: PBMCs or a T cell subset sorted from them (not recorded which). Source of these receptors: a man in his late teens or twenties who had mild COVID-19 (a few samples of this study predate the infection). Cell type and time point are not known.

The table lists this clonotype with a few counts. The gene calls are TRBV18 and TRBJ2-2; D is unresolved. The CDR3 is made up of 13 amino acids. Germline V gene sequence: CDR1 KGHSH, CDR2 LQKENI. V was shortened by 3 bases and J by 6 bases, with 8 bases between the two germline ends. This CDR3 is CASSPIAAGELFF. The CDR3 coding sequence is TGTGCCAGCTCACCTATCGCGGCCGGGGAGCTGTTTTTT.

The sample holds a few counts of this clonotype. This rearrangement joins TRBV5-1 to TRBJ1-4; 9 nucleotides match TRBD1. This CDR3 spans 16 amino acids. V lost 3 bases and J lost 2; bases outside the gene matches: 5. The germline V gene has CDR1 SGHRS and CDR2 YFSETQ. The CDR3 loop reads CASSWQGTGTNEKLFF. In DNA form, the CDR3 reads TGCGCCAGCAGCTGGCAAGGGACAGGGACTAATGAAAAACTGTTTTTT. Combining the CDR3 with reference TRBV5-1 and TRBJ1-4 gives the whole variable domain KAGVTQTPRYLIKTRGQQVTLSCSPISGHRSVSWYQQTPGQGLQFLFEYFSETQRNKGNFPGRFSGRQFSNSRSEMNVSTLELGDSALYLCASSWQGTGTNEKLFFGSGTQLSVL.

This clonotype was counted only a few times. The V gene is TRBV7-3, the J gene TRBJ2-3, with a possible D match to TRBD1 (6 bases). Germline V CDR1 and CDR2: SGHTA, FQGTGA. The CDR3 totals 14 residues. Between the trimmed V and J ends, which lost 4 bases and 2 bases, there was a span of 10 bases. CDR3 in DNA: TGTGCCAGCAGCTCAACAGGGCCCACAGATACGCAGTATTTT. Translation gives CASSSTGPTDTQYF.

This clonotype has a handful of counts. CDR3 coding DNA: TGTGCCAGCAGCCTCGAGCCAACTAAACTGTTTTTT. Translation gives CASSLEPTKLFF. The chain employs TRBV7-9 and TRBJ1-4, with unresolved D. There are 12 residues in the CDR3. V lost 5 bases to trimming and J lost 11 bases, with 12 bases between them. Germline CDR1 SEHNR, CDR2 FQNEAQ (reference sequence).

This clonotype showed up just a few times. V usage is TRBV28 and J usage is TRBJ1-4; TRBD1 agrees at 7 bases. From germline, CDR1 is MDHEN and CDR2 SYDVKM. This CDR3 region has 15 residues. V lost 2 bases, J lost 6 bases, and 6 bases stayed unmatched. Here the CDR3 reads CASSLPQGGHEKLFF. Here the CDR3 DNA reads TGTGCCAGCAGTTTACCCCAGGGGGGGCATGAAAAACTGTTTTTT.

The rearrangement joins TRBV20-1 to TRBJ2-1; 13 bases align to TRBD2. Germline-derived CDR1 and CDR2 are DFQATT and SNEGSKA (reference sequence). The CDR3 is 14 amino acids. V shed 5 bases and J 10 bases; nucleotides not matched to a gene: 8. The CDR3 sequence is CSAPLAGGPREQFF. Written as DNA, the CDR3 is TGCAGTGCTCCACTAGCGGGGGGGCCGCGAGAGCAGTTCTTC.

This clonotype was found a few times. The CDR3 nucleotides are TGTGCCAGCAGTGGGGGGCGGACAATGGGTTCACCCCTCCACTTT. Residues: CASSGGRTMGSPLHF. This sequence joins TRBV12-3 or TRBV12-4 and TRBJ1-6; maybe TRBD1 (6 bases). CDR3 length: 15 residues. V was pared by 5 bases and J by 9 bases, with 17 bases between.

There are a few counts of this clonotype. The V call is TRBV12-3 or TRBV12-4, the J call TRBJ1-1; D remains unclear. The length of the CDR3 is 11 residues. V lost 6 bases, J lost 7 bases, and 9 bases lay in between. The CDR3 nucleotides are TGTGCCAGCAGCCGATTTGGTGAAGCTTTCTTT. It is translated as CASSRFGEAFF.

This clonotype was seen a few times. This sequence joins TRBV29-1 and TRBJ1-2, with D unclear. Germline CDR1 is SQVTM and CDR2 is ANQGSEA. Trimming took 6 bases from V and 2 from J, leaving 10 bases between them. The CDR3 length is 12 residues. CDR3 bases: TGCAGCGTCGCAGCGCCCAACTATGGCTACACCTTC. Protein sequence: CSVAAPNYGYTF.